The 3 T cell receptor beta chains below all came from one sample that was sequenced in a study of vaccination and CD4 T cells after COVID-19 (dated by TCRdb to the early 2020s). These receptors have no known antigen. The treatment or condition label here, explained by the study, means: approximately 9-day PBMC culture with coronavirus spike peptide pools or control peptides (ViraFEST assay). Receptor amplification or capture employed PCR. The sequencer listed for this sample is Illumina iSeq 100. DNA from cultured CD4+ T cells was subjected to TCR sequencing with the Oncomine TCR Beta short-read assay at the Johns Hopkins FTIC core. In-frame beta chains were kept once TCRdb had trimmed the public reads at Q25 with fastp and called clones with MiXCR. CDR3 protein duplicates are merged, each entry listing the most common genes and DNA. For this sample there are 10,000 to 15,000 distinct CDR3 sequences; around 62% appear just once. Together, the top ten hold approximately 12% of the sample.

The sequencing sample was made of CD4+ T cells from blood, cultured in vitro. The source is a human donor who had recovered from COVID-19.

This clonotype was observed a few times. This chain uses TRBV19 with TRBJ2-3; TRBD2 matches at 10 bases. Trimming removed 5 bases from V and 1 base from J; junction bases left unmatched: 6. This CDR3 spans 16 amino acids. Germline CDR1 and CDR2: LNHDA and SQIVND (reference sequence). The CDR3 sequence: CASSPLAGEGTDTQYF. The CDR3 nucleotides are TGTGCCAGTAGTCCTCTAGCGGGAGAGGGCACAGATACGCAGTATTTT.

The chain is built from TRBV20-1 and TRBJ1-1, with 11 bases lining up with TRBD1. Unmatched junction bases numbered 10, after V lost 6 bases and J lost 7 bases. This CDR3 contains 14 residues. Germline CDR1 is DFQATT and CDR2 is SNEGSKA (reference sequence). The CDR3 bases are TGCAGTGCCCGTCGGGACAGGGGGAGTCTTGAAGCTTTCTTT. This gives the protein CSARRDRGSLEAFF.

CDR3 sequence: CASSAGNEQFF. CDR3 DNA sequence: TGTGCCAGCAGTGCCGGGAATGAGCAGTTCTTC. The chain recombines TRBV6-4 with TRBJ2-1, with D hard to call. Germline V gene sequence: CDR1 MRHNA, CDR2 SNTAGT. The CDR3 runs 11 residues. Trimming left V 4 bases short and J 7 bases short, with 5 bases between.